A selection of T cell receptor beta chains follows, all from one sample in a study of OX40 agonist ivuxolimab in advanced cancers. Sequencing was performed with immunoSEQ multiplex PCR; in TCRdb, only in-frame clones are kept and a portion is missing. The sample lists tens of thousands of clones, 91% occurring once. Here the sequenced sample was CD4+ or CD8+ T cells sorted from blood, taken in a trial of the OX40 agonist ivuxolimab. Receptors were obtained from an adult with an advanced solid tumor such as melanoma, head and neck, liver or kidney cancer. Both conserved end residues are part of each CDR3. D genes are given only for firm matches. The size entry is marked missing in some rows and otherwise reads once, few, many or a size class.

d_gene: TRBD2; j_gene: TRBJ2-7; abundance: once; v_gene: TRBV5-6; CDR3nt: TGTGCCAGCACCCCGGGACTAGGGGGTTACGAGCAGTACTTC; CDR3aa: CASTPGLGGYEQYF
d_gene: TRBD2; j_gene: TRBJ2-7; abundance: .; v_gene: TRBV28; CDR3nt: TGTGCCAGCAGTCTGGTGGGGGCTAGCGGGAGAACACTCTACGAGCAGTACTTC; CDR3aa: CASSLVGASGRTLYEQYF
d_gene: .; j_gene: TRBJ2-1; abundance: .; v_gene: TRBV27; CDR3nt: TGTGCCAGCAGTTCAACCTCCTCGGGGAGCTCCTACAATGAGCAGTTCTTC; CDR3aa: CASSSTSSGSSYNEQFF
d_gene: .; j_gene: TRBJ2-2; abundance: .; v_gene: TRBV7-2; CDR3nt: TGTGCCAGCAGCTTAGTGGAGACCGCAGGAACCGGGGAGCTGTTTTTT; CDR3aa: CASSLVETAGTGELFF
d_gene: TRBD2; j_gene: TRBJ2-7; abundance: .; v_gene: TRBV7-2; CDR3nt: TGTGCCAGCAGCCCGGGGAACGGGAGGGTCCCACCTCGCTATTACGAGCAGTACTTC; CDR3aa: CASSPGNGRVPPRYYEQYF
d_gene: .; j_gene: TRBJ2-2; abundance: .; v_gene: TRBV9; CDR3nt: TGTGCCAGCAGCGTAGAAACCCCATTAACCGGGGAGCTGTTTTTT; CDR3aa: CASSVETPLTGELFF
d_gene: .; j_gene: TRBJ2-7; abundance: once; v_gene: TRBV19; CDR3nt: TGTGCCAGTAGTATAGCGGCAGGGGGGACCTACGAGCAGTACTTC; CDR3aa: CASSIAAGGTYEQYF
d_gene: TRBD2; j_gene: TRBJ2-7; abundance: .; v_gene: TRBV4-1; CDR3nt: TGCGCCAGCAGCCAGGTTTTTAGCGGGGGTGTTTACGAGCAGTACTTC; CDR3aa: CASSQVFSGGVYEQYF
d_gene: .; j_gene: TRBJ2-5; abundance: once; v_gene: TRBV6-6; CDR3nt: TGTGCCAGCAGTTACTCGATTCAAGAGACCCAGTACTTC; CDR3aa: CASSYSIQETQYF
d_gene: TRBD2; j_gene: TRBJ2-1; abundance: .; v_gene: TRBV28; CDR3nt: TGTGCCAGCAGTTCACTAGCGGGACCGCGCAATGAGCAGTTCTTC; CDR3aa: CASSSLAGPRNEQFF
d_gene: .; j_gene: TRBJ2-7; abundance: once; v_gene: TRBV6-6; CDR3nt: TGTGCCAGCATCACCGGACTCGGCGAGCAGTACTTC; CDR3aa: CASITGLGEQYF
d_gene: .; j_gene: TRBJ2-7; abundance: .; v_gene: TRBV21-1; CDR3nt: TGTGCCAGCAGCAACGATTCAGGGACAGGGGCTTTCTCCTACGAGCAGTACTTC; CDR3aa: CASSNDSGTGAFSYEQYF
d_gene: .; j_gene: TRBJ2-5; abundance: .; v_gene: TRBV9; CDR3nt: TGTGCCAGCAGCGTCGATTTGGGGCTTCAAGAGACCCAGTACTTC; CDR3aa: CASSVDLGLQETQYF
d_gene: TRBD2; j_gene: TRBJ2-5; abundance: .; v_gene: TRBV7-9; CDR3nt: TGTGCCAGCAGCCCCCGAGTAGCGGGGAAAGAGACCCAGTACTTC; CDR3aa: CASSPRVAGKETQYF
d_gene: .; j_gene: TRBJ2-5; abundance: .; v_gene: TRBV11-1; CDR3nt: TGTGCCAGCAGCTCCCAAAAAGTAGGTCGGGAGACCCAGTACTTC; CDR3aa: CASSSQKVGRETQYF
d_gene: .; j_gene: TRBJ2-1; abundance: .; v_gene: TRBV5-4; CDR3nt: TGTGCCAGCAGCTTGGCGGGTCCCAACAATGAGCAGTTCTTC; CDR3aa: CASSLAGPNNEQFF
d_gene: TRBD2; j_gene: TRBJ2-3; abundance: .; v_gene: TRBV7-3; CDR3nt: TGTGCCAGCAGCCTCTTAGCGGGAGGGAGCACAGATACGCAGTATTTT; CDR3aa: CASSLLAGGSTDTQYF
d_gene: .; j_gene: TRBJ1-5; abundance: few; v_gene: TRBV7-9; CDR3nt: TGTGCCAGCAGCTTAGTTGGGGGCAATCAGCCCCAGCATTTT; CDR3aa: CASSLVGGNQPQHF
d_gene: TRBD1; j_gene: TRBJ1-2; abundance: .; v_gene: TRBV10-1; CDR3nt: TGCGCCAGCAGCTTTAACAGGGGCTCTTCTAACTATGGCTACACCTTC; CDR3aa: CASSFNRGSSNYGYTF
d_gene: .; j_gene: TRBJ2-1; abundance: .; v_gene: TRBV5-5; CDR3nt: TGTGCCAGCAGCTGGAGAATGGGCAATGAGCAGTTCTTC; CDR3aa: CASSWRMGNEQFF
d_gene: .; j_gene: TRBJ2-2; abundance: .; v_gene: TRBV11-2; CDR3nt: TGTGCCAGCAGACCCCTGGGAGACACCGGGGAGCTGTTTTTT; CDR3aa: CASRPLGDTGELFF
d_gene: .; j_gene: TRBJ1-5; abundance: .; v_gene: TRBV21-1; CDR3nt: TGTGCCAGCAGCAAAGCGATGGCGGTTTATAGCAATCAGCCCCAGCATTTT; CDR3aa: CASSKAMAVYSNQPQHF
d_gene: TRBD1; j_gene: TRBJ2-1; abundance: .; v_gene: TRBV28; CDR3nt: TGTGCCAGCAGCCCGGACAGGGTCTACAATGAGCAGTTCTTC; CDR3aa: CASSPDRVYNEQFF
d_gene: .; j_gene: TRBJ1-2; abundance: .; v_gene: TRBV18; CDR3nt: TGTGCCAGCTCACGCCATAGTCGGGCCAGGGTAAACTATGGCTACACCTTC; CDR3aa: CASSRHSRARVNYGYTF